This T cell receptor beta chain comes out of a study of blood T cell repertoires in COVID-19. Overall study: Both acute and convalescent COVID-19 samples were obtained from the United States, Italy and Spain.

Unmatched junction bases numbered 11, after V lost 6 bases and J lost 2 bases. The CDR3 covers 16 residues. Germline V lookup: CDR1 MDHEN, CDR2 SYDVKM. Some clones are missing from TCRdb's copy, which holds only in-frame ones; the method was immunoSEQ multiplex PCR. The sample shows over 100,000 clones, roughly 80% of them seen only once. The sample holds a few counts of this clone. The specimen was peripheral blood. The J gene is TRBJ2-7, the V gene TRBV28; 9 nucleotides align to TRBD2. The sequence derives from a woman of 80 years or more with active or convalescent COVID-19. DNA of the CDR3: TGTGCCAGCAGCTTCGACCTAGCGGGGCTAACCTACGAGCAGTACTTC. This encodes CASSFDLAGLTYEQYF.